These T cell receptor beta chains were read from a single sample in a study of sequential checkpoint blockade in melanoma. Repertoires were generated with immunoSEQ multiplex PCR, while TCRdb's copy carries only in-frame clones and drops some. This table has more than 35,000 clones, approximately 91% appearing once. The specimen comprised CD8+ T cells sorted from blood (inferred from file names), sampled from a patient given nivolumab and ipilimumab in sequence. The receptors derive from a human donor with melanoma. CDR3s include the opening cysteine and the closing phenylalanine or tryptophan. Fields, in order: clone size, V gene, D gene, J gene, CDR3 protein, CDR3 DNA. D genes are given only for firm matches. Rows may omit the clone size; those that give it use once, few, many or a size class.

clone size: NA; V gene: TRBV5-6; D gene: NA; J gene: TRBJ2-1; CDR3 protein: CASSLVDEQFF; CDR3 DNA: TGTGCCAGCAGCTTGGTCGATGAGCAGTTCTTC
clone size: NA; V gene: TRBV9; D gene: TRBD2; J gene: TRBJ2-1; CDR3 protein: CASSVAASGYNEQFF; CDR3 DNA: TGTGCCAGCAGCGTAGCGGCTAGCGGGTACAATGAGCAGTTCTTC
clone size: NA; V gene: TRBV28; D gene: NA; J gene: TRBJ2-7; CDR3 protein: CASSANYKGHPYEQYF; CDR3 DNA: TGTGCCAGCAGTGCAAACTACAAGGGACATCCCTACGAGCAGTACTTC
clone size: NA; V gene: TRBV7-8; D gene: NA; J gene: TRBJ2-1; CDR3 protein: CASSRGDNEQFF; CDR3 DNA: TGTGCCAGCAGCCGCGGGGACAATGAGCAGTTCTTC
clone size: once; V gene: TRBV6-5; D gene: NA; J gene: TRBJ1-2; CDR3 protein: CASSYGSGLNYGYTF; CDR3 DNA: TGTGCCAGCAGTTACGGGTCAGGGCTTAACTATGGCTACACCTTC
clone size: NA; V gene: TRBV30; D gene: NA; J gene: TRBJ2-1; CDR3 protein: CAWSAIAETYNEQFF; CDR3 DNA: TGTGCCTGGAGTGCTATAGCGGAAACCTACAATGAGCAGTTCTTC
clone size: once; V gene: TRBV7-9; D gene: NA; J gene: TRBJ2-1; CDR3 protein: CASSSRGAANNEQFF; CDR3 DNA: TGTGCCAGCAGCTCCCGAGGCGCTGCGAACAATGAGCAGTTCTTC
clone size: NA; V gene: TRBV5-6; D gene: NA; J gene: TRBJ1-6; CDR3 protein: CASSLGVSPLHF; CDR3 DNA: TGTGCCAGCAGCTTGGGCGTTTCACCCCTCCACTTT
clone size: NA; V gene: TRBV28; D gene: NA; J gene: TRBJ2-1; CDR3 protein: CASSFMPGSSYNEQFF; CDR3 DNA: TGTGCCAGCAGTTTTATGCCGGGAAGCTCCTACAATGAGCAGTTCTTC
clone size: NA; V gene: TRBV14; D gene: TRBD1; J gene: TRBJ1-6; CDR3 protein: CASSRRTGRDSPLHF; CDR3 DNA: TGTGCCAGCAGCCGCCGGACAGGGAGGGATTCACCCCTCCACTTT
clone size: NA; V gene: TRBV27; D gene: NA; J gene: TRBJ2-7; CDR3 protein: CASGEVGGYEQYF; CDR3 DNA: TGTGCCAGCGGTGAGGTGGGGGGCTACGAGCAGTACTTC
clone size: NA; V gene: TRBV7-9; D gene: TRBD2; J gene: TRBJ2-5; CDR3 protein: CASSRGTSQETQYF; CDR3 DNA: TGTGCCAGCAGCCGCGGGACTAGCCAAGAGACCCAGTACTTC
clone size: NA; V gene: TRBV4-1; D gene: NA; J gene: TRBJ2-1; CDR3 protein: CASSPGQVNNEQFF; CDR3 DNA: TGCGCCAGCAGCCCAGGACAAGTTAACAATGAGCAGTTCTTC
clone size: NA; V gene: TRBV27; D gene: TRBD1; J gene: TRBJ2-7; CDR3 protein: CASSLEGTGPYEQYF; CDR3 DNA: TGTGCCAGCAGTTTGGAAGGGACAGGGCCCTACGAGCAGTACTTC
clone size: NA; V gene: TRBV7-9; D gene: TRBD1; J gene: TRBJ1-1; CDR3 protein: CASSSPGQGVREAFF; CDR3 DNA: TGTGCCAGCAGCTCTCCGGGACAGGGGGTTCGAGAAGCTTTCTTT
clone size: NA; V gene: TRBV4-1; D gene: NA; J gene: TRBJ2-2; CDR3 protein: CASSLQVGSNTGELFF; CDR3 DNA: TGCGCCAGCAGCCTGCAGGTCGGCTCGAACACCGGGGAGCTGTTTTTT
clone size: NA; V gene: TRBV9; D gene: NA; J gene: TRBJ2-3; CDR3 protein: CASSESGISTDTQYF; CDR3 DNA: TGTGCCAGCAGCGAATCGGGGATTAGCACAGATACGCAGTATTTT
clone size: NA; V gene: TRBV5-1; D gene: NA; J gene: TRBJ1-1; CDR3 protein: CASSFDRGNTEAFF; CDR3 DNA: TGCGCCAGCAGCTTCGACAGAGGGAACACTGAAGCTTTCTTT
clone size: few; V gene: TRBV4-3; D gene: NA; J gene: TRBJ2-6; CDR3 protein: CASSQDRGLGANVLTF; CDR3 DNA: TGCGCCAGCAGCCAAGATCGAGGTCTTGGGGCCAACGTCCTGACTTTC
clone size: NA; V gene: TRBV4-3; D gene: NA; J gene: TRBJ2-2; CDR3 protein: CASSQDPRDTGELFF; CDR3 DNA: TGCGCCAGCAGCCAAGATCCACGCGACACCGGGGAGCTGTTTTTT
clone size: NA; V gene: TRBV14; D gene: TRBD2; J gene: TRBJ2-7; CDR3 protein: CASSARLAGDEQYF; CDR3 DNA: TGTGCCAGCAGCGCCCGGCTAGCGGGAGATGAGCAGTACTTC
clone size: few; V gene: TRBV27; D gene: TRBD2; J gene: TRBJ2-3; CDR3 protein: CASSFASGDADTQYF; CDR3 DNA: TGTGCCAGCAGTTTCGCTAGCGGGGACGCAGATACGCAGTATTTT
clone size: NA; V gene: TRBV4-1; D gene: NA; J gene: TRBJ2-7; CDR3 protein: CASSRGWGLDEQYF; CDR3 DNA: TGCGCCAGCAGCCGGGGCTGGGGTCTCGACGAGCAGTACTTC
clone size: NA; V gene: TRBV9; D gene: NA; J gene: TRBJ2-1; CDR3 protein: CASSIGTHTWDEQFF; CDR3 DNA: TGTGCCAGCAGCATCGGGACACACACATGGGATGAGCAGTTCTTC
clone size: NA; V gene: TRBV15; D gene: TRBD2; J gene: TRBJ2-7; CDR3 protein: CATSRVPAGAEEQYF; CDR3 DNA: TGTGCCACCAGCAGAGTGCCAGCGGGAGCTGAGGAGCAGTACTTC
clone size: few; V gene: TRBV7-9; D gene: NA; J gene: TRBJ2-3; CDR3 protein: CASSWALAIDTQYF; CDR3 DNA: TGTGCCAGCAGCTGGGCCTTGGCAATAGATACGCAGTATTTT
clone size: NA; V gene: TRBV7-9; D gene: TRBD1; J gene: TRBJ2-4; CDR3 protein: CASSSTTGANIQYF; CDR3 DNA: TGTGCCAGCAGCTCCACGACAGGGGCAAACATTCAGTACTTC
clone size: NA; V gene: TRBV5-1; D gene: TRBD2; J gene: TRBJ2-1; CDR3 protein: CASSLAFGSGKEQFF; CDR3 DNA: TGCGCCAGCAGCTTGGCCTTTGGTAGCGGGAAGGAGCAGTTCTTC
clone size: NA; V gene: TRBV5-1; D gene: NA; J gene: TRBJ2-1; CDR3 protein: CASSLTDNEQFF; CDR3 DNA: TGCGCCAGCAGCTTGACAGACAATGAGCAGTTCTTC
clone size: once; V gene: TRBV19; D gene: NA; J gene: TRBJ1-1; CDR3 protein: CASSIDQATYDMNTEAFF; CDR3 DNA: TGTGCCAGTAGTATAGACCAGGCTACCTACGACATGAACACTGAAGCTTTCTTT
clone size: NA; V gene: TRBV19; D gene: NA; J gene: TRBJ2-1; CDR3 protein: CASSILGRAEQFF; CDR3 DNA: TGTGCCAGTAGTATACTCGGGCGGGCTGAGCAGTTCTTC
clone size: NA; V gene: TRBV27; D gene: TRBD1; J gene: TRBJ1-2; CDR3 protein: CASSYQGAANYGYTF; CDR3 DNA: TGTGCCAGCAGTTACCAGGGGGCAGCTAACTATGGCTACACCTTC